These 27 T cell receptor beta chains were sequenced from one sample in a study of CD8 T cells in Susac syndrome. An amount of RNA that ranged from about 0.45 to 1 ug was reverse transcribed with random hexamers. TCRdb redid the calling of the immunoSEQ multiplex PCR reads with MiXCR, one entry per CDR3 protein. The table includes 200,000 to 250,000 distinct CDR3 sequences, roughly 95% detected once. Sample: CD4+ T cells from PBMCs. All receptors derive from a human donor with multiple sclerosis.

This chain links TRBV2 with TRBJ1-2; no reliable D call. Trimming stripped 3 bases from V and 3 bases from J, with 11 bases between. Germline assignment: CDR1 SNHLY and CDR2 FYNNEI. The CDR3 extends over 14 amino acids. The CDR3 protein is CASSESGGHYGYTF. The CDR3 DNA reads TGTGCCAGCAGTGAGTCCGGAGGGCACTATGGCTACACCTTC.

The V and J genes are TRBV30 and TRBJ1-2; 7 nucleotides match TRBD1. From germline, CDR1 is GTSNPN and CDR2 SVGIG (reference sequence). V lost 2 bases, J lost 4 bases, and 4 bases stayed unmatched. The CDR3 runs 13 residues. As DNA, the CDR3 is TGTGCCTGGAGTCCAGGGGGGGCCTATGGCTACACCTTC. Amino acids: CAWSPGGAYGYTF.

CDR3 coding DNA: TGCGCCAGCAGTCCACCCTCGACGGGAACTAACTATGGCTACACCTTC. It specifies CASSPPSTGTNYGYTF. V is TRBV23-1 and J is TRBJ1-2; D remains unclear. TRBV23-1 carries the ORF label, with uncertain function. The CDR3 spans 16 residues. V shed 4 bases and J shed 0 bases, with 15 bases lying between them.

The chain employs TRBV30 and TRBJ2-6, with a weak D call TRBD1 (7 bases). CDR3 length equals 17 residues. V dropped 5 bases and J dropped 0 bases, with 17 bases sitting between them. Looked up from germline, CDR1 is GTSNPN and CDR2 is SVGIG (reference sequence). As DNA, the CDR3 is TGTGCCTGGGTCAGGGGGTTCGGGGGCTCTGGGGCCAACGTCCTGACTTTC. Amino acid sequence: CAWVRGFGGSGANVLTF.

CDR3: CASSQETPASSYNEQFF. CDR3 coding DNA: TGTGCCAGCAGCCAAGAGACTCCTGCGAGCTCCTACAATGAGCAGTTCTTC. This sequence joins TRBV3-1 and TRBJ2-1; D remains unclear. The germline V gene has CDR1 LGHDT and CDR2 YNNKEL (reference sequence). Trimming took off 0 bases at V and 0 bases at J, with 12 bases between the two ends. This CDR3 is 17 amino acids long.

This clonotype was seen once. The chain joins TRBV29-1 to TRBJ1-2, with D maybe TRBD1 (5 bases). The CDR3 contains 13 residues. Germline V gene sequence: CDR1 SQVTM, CDR2 ANQGSEA. V gave up 3 bases and J gave up 4 bases, with 12 bases separating them. The CDR3: CSVEGQDPYGYTF. In DNA form, the CDR3 reads TGCAGCGTTGAGGGGCAGGACCCCTATGGCTACACCTTC.

The chain joins TRBV2 to TRBJ2-2; D perhaps matches TRBD1 (6 bases). Trimming took off 0 bases at V and 6 bases at J, with 11 bases between the two ends. The length of the CDR3 is 15 residues. Germline-derived CDR1 and CDR2 are SNHLY and FYNNEI. The CDR3 spells CASSEASGVSGELFF. The CDR3 DNA sequence: TGTGCCAGCAGTGAAGCTTCAGGGGTTTCCGGGGAGCTGTTTTTT.

The CDR3 DNA follows: TGTGCCAGCAGTAGACAGGGGGCGAAACGTGCCAACGTCCTGACTTTC. Its translation: CASSRQGAKRANVLTF. The chain links TRBV27 to TRBJ2-6, with 10 bases fitting TRBD1. The V gene's germline CDR1 is MNHEY and CDR2 SMNVEV (reference sequence). The CDR3 has 16 residues. The V segment lost 5 bases and the J segment 7 bases; nucleotides outside the gene matches: 8.

This rearrangement joins TRBV12-3 or TRBV12-4 to TRBJ2-4, with 7 bases that match TRBD1. The CDR3 has 15 residues. V shed 3 bases, J shed 0 bases, and the junction held 2 bases outside the gene matches. CDR3 protein: CASSFRQGAKNIQYF. The CDR3 nucleotides read TGTGCCAGCAGTTTCCGACAGGGAGCCAAAAACATTCAGTACTTC.

This chain links TRBV30 with TRBJ2-7, with 11 nucleotides matching TRBD1. CDR1 and CDR2 from the germline V gene are GTSNPN and SVGIG (reference sequence). The CDR3 consists of 14 residues. J lost 2 bases, V lost 4 bases, and 4 bases had no gene match. CDR3 region: CAWTGGQGAYEQYF. The CDR3 bases are TGTGCCTGGACCGGGGGACAGGGGGCCTACGAGCAGTACTTC. The complete variable domain, with remaining parts taken from reference TRBV30 and TRBJ2-7, reads SQTIHQWPATLVQPVGSPLSLECTVEGTSNPNLYWYRQAAGRGLQLLFYSVGIGQISSEVPQNLSASRPQDRQFILSSKKLLLSDSGFYLCAWTGGQGAYEQYFGPGTRLTVT.

V is TRBV12-3 or TRBV12-4 and J is TRBJ1-4; D unclear. Trimming took 3 bases from V and 3 from J, leaving 8 bases between them. The CDR3 has 14 amino acids. The CDR3 DNA reads TGTGCCAGCAGTTTTTTCGGAGCTAATGAAAAACTGTTTTTT. Its translation is CASSFFGANEKLFF.

V and J are TRBV15 and TRBJ2-2; D perhaps matches TRBD2 (6 bases). This CDR3 spans 14 amino acids. Germline-derived CDR1 and CDR2 are LNHNV and YYDKDF (reference sequence). Between the trimmed V and J ends, which lost 8 bases and 4 bases, there was a span of 14 bases. The CDR3, as DNA: TGTGCCACCGATATCGGACTAACCACCGGGGAGCTGTTTTTT. The encoded protein is CATDIGLTTGELFF.

This sequence joins TRBV29-1 and TRBJ1-1; D possibly corresponds to TRBD1 (6 bases). This CDR3 is 14 amino acids long. The germline V and J ends were trimmed by 5 bases and 0 bases, with 13 bases remaining between them. Germline V gene sequence: CDR1 SQVTM, CDR2 ANQGSEA. The CDR3 loop is CSVTGLHMNTEAFF. For the CDR3, the DNA is TGCAGCGTTACAGGGCTCCACATGAACACTGAAGCTTTCTTT.

The chain carries TRBV2 and TRBJ1-5; 7 bases fit TRBD1. There are 15 residues in the CDR3. Trimming cost V 6 bases and J 4 bases; bases outside gene matches: 9. The germline V gene has CDR1 SNHLY and CDR2 FYNNEI. CDR3 sequence reads: CASRGEGGGNQPQHF. DNA for the CDR3: TGTGCCAGCAGAGGGGAAGGGGGCGGAAATCAGCCCCAGCATTTT.

This chain joins TRBV9 and TRBJ1-3; D is unresolved. The CDR3 is 16 residues long. V gave up 0 bases and J gave up 0 bases, with 10 bases separating them. Germline CDR1 is SGDLS and CDR2 is YYNGEE. The CDR3 sequence: CASSVAGQRSGNTIYF. The CDR3 region has the DNA TGTGCCAGCAGCGTAGCTGGGCAGCGCTCTGGAAACACCATATATTTT.

This clonotype was counted once. The chain joins TRBV12-3 or TRBV12-4 to TRBJ2-1; D call uncertain. The V and J ends lost 6 bases and 10 bases respectively, with 13 bases between them. This CDR3 comprises 12 residues. CDR3 coding DNA: TGTGCCAGCAGCCCCGAAAGGAAGGAGCAGTTCTTC. It specifies CASSPERKEQFF.

The chain combines TRBV3-1 with TRBJ1-1, with a possible D match to TRBD1 (5 bases). The germline V and J ends were trimmed by 4 bases and 5 bases, with 17 bases remaining between them. There are 15 residues in the CDR3. Looked up from germline, CDR1 is LGHDT and CDR2 is YNNKEL (reference sequence). The CDR3 DNA sequence: TGTGCCAGCAGCCCACGGATGGGGGTCGGGACTGAAGCTTTCTTT. Translated, it gives CASSPRMGVGTEAFF.

The rearrangement joins TRBV5-1 to TRBJ1-1, with D perhaps matching TRBD1 (6 bases). V was pared by 6 bases and J by 0 bases, with 18 bases between. The CDR3 is made up of 16 amino acids. Germline CDR1 SGHRS, CDR2 YFSETQ. The CDR3 loop reads CASTTVGTGLNTEAFF. The CDR3 DNA reads as TGCGCCAGCACCACAGTGGGCACAGGGCTGAACACTGAAGCTTTCTTT.

J is TRBJ1-1 and V is TRBV9; 7 positions match TRBD1. CDR1 is SGDLS, CDR2 YYNGEE, per germline. The CDR3 length is 15 residues. J gave up 0 bases and V 4 bases, and 6 bases lay outside the gene matches. The CDR3 sequence: CASSTRQGLNTEAFF. The CDR3 region has the DNA TGTGCCAGCAGCACCCGACAGGGACTGAACACTGAAGCTTTCTTT.

J is TRBJ2-5 and V is TRBV14; D possibly corresponds to TRBD2 (6 bases). Germline V gene lookup returns CDR1 SGHDN and CDR2 FVKESK. Trimming took off 1 base at V and 4 bases at J, with 13 bases between the two ends. This CDR3 has 15 residues. CDR3 sequence (DNA): TGTGCCAGCAGCCAAGTAGTCTTGGGGGGAGAGACCCAGTACTTC. Its translation: CASSQVVLGGETQYF.

This chain links TRBV15 with TRBJ1-1, with TRBD1 identical over 9 bases. Per the germline V gene, CDR1 is LNHNV and CDR2 is YYDKDF (reference sequence). The CDR3 contains 15 residues. With V trimmed by 7 bases and J by 5 bases, 11 bases remained unmatched. CDR3 amino acids: CATTPRDREGTEAFF. For the CDR3, the DNA is TGTGCCACCACCCCAAGGGACAGGGAGGGGACTGAAGCTTTCTTT.

This sequence joins TRBV7-2 and TRBJ2-5; TRBD2 is a possible D gene (6 bases). Germline CDR1 reads SGHTA; CDR2 reads FQGNSA. The CDR3 sequence is 14 residues long. Trimming stripped 5 bases from V and 5 bases from J, with 15 bases between. CDR3 nucleotides: TGTGCCAGCAGCCCGGGGGTGGCGGGGGAGACCCAGTACTTC. Translation gives CASSPGVAGETQYF.

This chain links TRBV10-2 with TRBJ2-4; TRBD2 matches 10 bases. Germline CDR1 is WSHSY and CDR2 is SAAADI. The trim removed 6 bases at V and 0 bases at J, leaving 11 bases unmatched. The CDR3 has 18 residues. The CDR3 is CASREPGLAPLAKNIQYF. CDR3 DNA sequence: TGCGCCAGCAGAGAGCCGGGACTAGCGCCACTAGCCAAAAACATTCAGTACTTC.

The rearrangement joins TRBV18 to TRBJ2-7; D is unresolved. Germline V gene sequence: CDR1 KGHSH, CDR2 LQKENI. This CDR3 has 13 residues. V lost 3 bases to trimming and J lost 7 bases, with 13 bases between them. CDR3 coding DNA: TGTGCCAGCTCACCGATAGGTCCTGGGGAGCAGTACGTC. It codes for CASSPIGPGEQYV.

The J gene is TRBJ2-3, the V gene TRBV5-1; D possibly corresponds to TRBD2 (7 bases). The germline V and J ends were trimmed by 6 bases and 1 base, with 18 bases remaining between them. Germline CDR1 SGHRS, CDR2 YFSETQ. This CDR3 is 16 amino acids long. DNA for the CDR3: TGCGCCAGCACTGGGGGCAGCGGGATTGGCACAGATACGCAGTATTTT. Residues: CASTGGSGIGTDTQYF.

V is TRBV7-6 and J is TRBJ2-2; D gene unclear. The CDR3 has 15 amino acids. Trimming cost V 1 base and J 0 bases, with 6 bases left between them. From germline, CDR1 is SGHVS and CDR2 FNYEAQ. CDR3 nucleotides: TGTGCCAGCAGCTTAGGGCGGACGAACACCGGGGAGCTGTTTTTT. It codes for CASSLGRTNTGELFF.

The CDR3 sequence is CASSMGGGTEAFF. CDR3 bases: TGTGCCAGTAGTATGGGCGGGGGGACTGAAGCTTTCTTT. The chain links TRBV19 to TRBJ1-1, with D perhaps matching TRBD1 (5 bases). CDR3 length equals 13 residues. CDR1 and CDR2 (germline): LNHDA, SQIVND (reference sequence). The V end was cut by 3 bases, the J end by 5 bases, with 10 bases between.